One sample yielded the 3 T cell receptor beta chains listed below, sequenced in a study of blood T cell repertoires in COVID-19. Clones were sequenced by immunoSEQ multiplex PCR, and TCRdb holds only the in-frame ones, with some missing. The table has about 70,000 clones, about nine tenths seen once; the top ten hold roughly a tenth. Material for sequencing was peripheral blood. Receptors originate from a human donor in a cohort sampled during active COVID-19.

The chain couples TRBV20-1 to TRBJ2-2; D not resolved. CDR3 length: 14 amino acids. Germline loops: CDR1 DFQATT, CDR2 SNEGSKA (reference sequence). V lost 3 bases and J 3 bases, leaving 11 bases between the germline ends. The DNA of the CDR3 is TGCAGTGCTAGTCACGGGTCCTACACCGGGGAGCTGTTTTTT. It yields the protein CSASHGSYTGELFF.

V is TRBV3-1 (or the pseudogene TRBV3-2) and J is TRBJ1-2; 7 nucleotides agree with TRBD1. The V gene end was trimmed by 3 bases and the J gene end by 6 bases; junction bases not matched to a gene: 7. The germline CDR1 and CDR2 sequences are LGHDT and YNNKEL (reference sequence). The CDR3 contains 14 residues. The CDR3, as DNA: TGTGCCAGCAGCCATTATGACAGGGACAATGGCTACACCTTC. It translates to CASSHYDRDNGYTF.

The chain links TRBV28 to TRBJ2-3; 10 bases match TRBD1. V lost 6 bases and J lost 1; bases outside the gene matches: 4. The CDR3 contains 15 residues. Germline V gene data show CDR1 as MDHEN and CDR2 as SYDVKM. CDR3 residues: CASSPDRGRTDTQYF. In nucleotides, the CDR3 is TGTGCCAGCAGCCCTGACAGGGGGCGCACAGATACGCAGTATTTT.